This entry is about one T cell receptor (beta chain). Its antigen is unidentified. The table came from immunoSEQ multiplex PCR; TCRdb's copy has only in-frame clones and leaves some out. This table has 13,000 to 15,000 clones, nearly 90% appearing once. This record belongs to a study of T cell repertoires in ileal Crohn's disease. Study observations and caveats: All patients with clonality above 26.8% had endoscopic recurrence.

Trimming took 2 bases from V and 2 from J; bases not matched to a gene: 4. Germline V gene data show CDR1 as SGHRS and CDR2 as YFSETQ. The CDR3 covers 15 residues. Input material: ileal tissue. The sequence was collected from an adult with Crohn's disease. The gene calls are TRBV5-1 and TRBJ2-7; 10 nucleotides line up with TRBD2. The DNA for the CDR3 is TGCGCCAGCAGCTTTAGCGGGGGGAAACCCTACGAGCAGTACTTC. Residues: CASSFSGGKPYEQYF.